This T cell receptor (beta chain) was sequenced during a study of post-analysis software for immune sequencing data. Study background: Clinical courses comprised relapsing-remitting, secondary progressive and progressive-relapsing multiple sclerosis. Study-wide points: Compared with controls, patients had more of about 5 TRBV segments, including TRBV5-6, TRBV5-1 and TRBV20-1. Patients with multiple sclerosis recorded significantly lower normalized Chao1 diversity than controls, the study found.

The CDR3 is 15 amino acids. The germline V gene encodes CDR1 SGHTA and CDR2 FQGTGA. Concerning this clonotype itself: Antigen unknown.

TCR beta cDNA libraries included unique molecular identifiers. Input of about 1 to 11 million T cells yielded around 500,000 cDNA molecules. TCRdb itself ran the PCR reads through MiXCR, one entry per CDR3 protein. The sample yields around 440,000 distinct CDR3 sequences, less than 45% seen once. J is TRBJ2-7 and V is TRBV7-3; D unclear. With the DNA end fitting TRBJ2-5 better, the J assignment may be wrong. The origin of this receptor is a girl between 10 and 17 years old with multiple sclerosis. Sequenced sample: blood. In nucleotides, the CDR3 is TGTGCCAGCAGCTTACGTTTCGACCCGAAGGAGACCCAGTACTTC. It translates to CASSLRFDPKETQYF.